This T cell receptor beta chain was sequenced for a study of molecular identifiers for immune sequencing clone quantification (dated by TCRdb to between 2018 and 2020). For the study in its entirety: In a replicate experiment, RNA from around 20,000 or 100,000 naive CD8 T cells was split into five aliquots, four of which were sequenced. CD8 T cells were used in a methods study to benchmark molecular-identifier clustering-based TCR repertoire sequencing (MIDCIRS) and TCR RNA copy counting.

V gives up 5 bases and J gives up 5 bases, and the segment between their germline ends measures 10 bases. Measured from the cysteine to the phenylalanine, the CDR3 is 13 residues long. Only the CDR3 region is kept as DNA, spanning 39 bases read in frame from base 1. CDR1 SGHAT and CDR2 FQNNGV were looked up in the germline V gene. Libraries of naive CD8 T cells were built from approximately 20,000 to 1,000,000 sorted cells, with 10%, 30% or 50% of the purified RNA used. On a BD FACSAria II, naive CD8 T cells were FACS-sorted as CD8+CD4-CCR7+CD45RA+ and collected into RLT Plus buffer. Detection sensitivity was tested by spiking Jurkat RNA equal to roughly nine TCR copies' worth into samples containing 20,000-1,000,000 naive CD8 T cells. CD8 T cells were enriched using RosetteSep CD8+ T Cell Enrichment Cocktail and Ficoll-Paque, and the enriched cells then underwent ACK red cell lysis. General findings and caveats noted by the study authors: Highly expanded clone sizes could be underestimated if identical TCR molecules share a barcode. Without barcode sub-clustering, chimeric consensus sequences inflated TCR diversity; chimeras reached as high as 47%. The naive libraries included spiked-in Jurkat TCR RNA (10 copies' worth), and this RNA is not part of the donor repertoire. Spiked-in Jurkat TCR RNA equivalent to a single cell was reported to be detectable even among one million naive CD8 T cells. Roughly 2.8 recovered TCR RNA copies per cell were obtained by modeling, versus roughly 10 by digital PCR, implying a capture efficiency of 25% to 35%. Clones above 20 RNA copies held over 97% of molecules in CMV-specific effector cells but under 1% in naive cells.

Library preparation employed PCR. The sequencer was a NextSeq 500. Bulk TCR libraries were made following a previously described method, with the TCR primers given in Table S5. Total RNA was purified with the Qiagen AllPrep DNA/RNA kit. Before any analysis, reads coming from multiple sequencing runs of the same library were combined into one pool. The paper's data handling went like this. Only reads with exact TCR constant sequence were kept, trimmed to 150 nt, and grouped by their 12-nt molecular barcodes. Reads inside each barcode group were sub-clustered using a 15% Levenshtein threshold, and a quality-weighted consensus sequence was constructed for each RNA molecule. Non-functional sequences were excluded, and lower-count sequences lying one edit away from another sequence were also excluded. Barcode sub-clusters with fewer than 20% of the maximum read count were removed, based on fitting two negative binomial distributions. Using fastp trimming at Q25 and MiXCR clonotype assembly, TCRdb reanalyzed the public sequencing data and kept in-frame beta chains. Each CDR3 protein appears once, grouped with its most common genes and DNA. TCRdb's processing, not the authors' own work, is the source of the V and J calls. For this sample the table gives a few hundred thousand distinct CDR3 sequences, of which about 25% were detected only once. The ten largest clones capture about 0.75% of the sample.

Turning to this clonotype: No antigen is known for it. Within one base of it there is no much larger clone, and no base qualities were kept.

This receptor was identified in a human donor in good health. Some libraries in this study had Jurkat cell RNA spiked in. Sequencing used naive CD8+ T cells from blood, with Jurkat cell RNA spiked in. This specimen's cell subset or site label, per the study, means: FACS-sorted CD8+CD4-CCR7+CD45RA+ naive T cells. The chain was built from TRBV11-2 and TRBJ2-1, with TRBD2 as a weak D call on 5 bases. Here is the DNA: TGTGCCAGCAGCGGAACTAGGGACAATGAGCAGTTCTTC. Its protein product is CASSGTRDNEQFF.